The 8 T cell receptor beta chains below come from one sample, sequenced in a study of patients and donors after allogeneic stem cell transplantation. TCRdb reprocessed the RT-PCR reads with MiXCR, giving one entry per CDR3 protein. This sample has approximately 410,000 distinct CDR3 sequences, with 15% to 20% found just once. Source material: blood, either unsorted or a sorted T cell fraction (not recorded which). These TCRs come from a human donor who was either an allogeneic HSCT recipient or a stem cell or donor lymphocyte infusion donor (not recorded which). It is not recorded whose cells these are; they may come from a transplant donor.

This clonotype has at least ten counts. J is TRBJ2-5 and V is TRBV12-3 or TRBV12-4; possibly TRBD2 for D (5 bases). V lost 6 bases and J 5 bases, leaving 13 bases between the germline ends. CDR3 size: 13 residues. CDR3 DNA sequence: TGTGCCAGCAGATCACTAGTCCTGGAGACCCAGTACTTC. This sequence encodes CASRSLVLETQYF.

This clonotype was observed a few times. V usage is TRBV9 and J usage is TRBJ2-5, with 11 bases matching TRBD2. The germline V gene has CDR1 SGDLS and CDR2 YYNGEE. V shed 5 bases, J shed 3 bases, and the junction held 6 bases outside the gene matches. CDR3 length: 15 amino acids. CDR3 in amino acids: CASSYGTSGKETQYF. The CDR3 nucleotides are TGTGCCAGCAGTTACGGGACTAGCGGAAAAGAGACCCAGTACTTC.

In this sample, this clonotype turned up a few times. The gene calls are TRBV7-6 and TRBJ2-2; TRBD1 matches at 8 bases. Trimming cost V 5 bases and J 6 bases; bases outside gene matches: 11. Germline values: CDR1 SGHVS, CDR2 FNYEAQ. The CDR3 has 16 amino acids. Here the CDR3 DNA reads TGTGCCAGCAGCCAGCGGACAGGGAGTTTGCCCGGGGAGCTGTTTTTT. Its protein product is CASSQRTGSLPGELFF. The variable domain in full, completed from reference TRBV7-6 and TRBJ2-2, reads GAGVSQSPRYKVTKRGQDVALRCDPISGHVSLYWYRQALGQGPEFLTYFNYEAQQDKSGLPNDRFSAERPEGSISTLTIQRTEQRDSAMYRCASSQRTGSLPGELFFGEGSRLTVL.

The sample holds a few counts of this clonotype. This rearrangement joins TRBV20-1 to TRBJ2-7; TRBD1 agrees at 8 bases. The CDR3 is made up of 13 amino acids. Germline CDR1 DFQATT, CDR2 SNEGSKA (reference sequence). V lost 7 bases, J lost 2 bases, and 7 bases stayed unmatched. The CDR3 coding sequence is TGCAGTGTTAACAGACAGGGGCCCTACGAGCAGTACTTC. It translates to CSVNRQGPYEQYF.

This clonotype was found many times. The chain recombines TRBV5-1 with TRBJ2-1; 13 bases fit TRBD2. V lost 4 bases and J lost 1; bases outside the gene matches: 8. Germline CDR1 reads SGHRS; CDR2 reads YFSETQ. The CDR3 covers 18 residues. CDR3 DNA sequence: TGCGCCAGCAGCCCGGGACTAGCGGGACAAGTATCCTACAATGAGCAGTTCTTC. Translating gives CASSPGLAGQVSYNEQFF.

The CDR3 bases are TGTGCCAGCAGCATGGGACTCCTCTACGAGCAGTACTTC. Translation: CASSMGLLYEQYF. The V call is TRBV6-2 or TRBV6-3, the J call TRBJ2-7; a weak D match, TRBD2 (6 bases). V dropped 6 bases and J dropped 3 bases, with 12 bases sitting between them. Germline V gives CDR1 MNHEY, CDR2 SVGEGT. The CDR3 consists of 13 residues.

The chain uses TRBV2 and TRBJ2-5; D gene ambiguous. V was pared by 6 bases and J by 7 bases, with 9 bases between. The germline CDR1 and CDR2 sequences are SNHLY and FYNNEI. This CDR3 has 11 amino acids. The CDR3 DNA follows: TGTGCCAGCAGGACCTCGGGGACCCAGTACTTC. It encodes CASRTSGTQYF.

The CDR3 region is CASSLGRTGANVLTF. Written as DNA, the CDR3 is TGCGCCAGCAGCTTGGGAAGGACAGGGGCCAACGTCCTGACTTTC. The rearrangement uses TRBV5-1 and TRBJ2-6; perhaps TRBD1 as D (5 bases). CDR3 length: 15 amino acids. Germline values: CDR1 SGHRS, CDR2 YFSETQ. V was trimmed by 0 bases and J by 4 bases, leaving 8 bases between them. Complete variable domain (other parts from reference TRBV5-1 and TRBJ2-6): KAGVTQTPRYLIKTRGQQVTLSCSPISGHRSVSWYQQTPGQGLQFLFEYFSETQRNKGNFPGRFSGRQFSNSRSEMNVSTLELGDSALYLCASSLGRTGANVLTFGAGSRLTVL.